The clone carrying this T cell receptor beta chain was counted at least ten times. TCRbeta library preparation incorporated unique molecular identifiers. Using its own MiXCR run on the PCR reads, TCRdb lists one record per CDR3 protein. The sample contains hundreds of thousands of distinct CDR3 sequences, about a tenth of which appear only once. The CDR3 is 13 residues long. Per germline, CDR1 SGHRS and CDR2 YFSETQ. V was cut by 0 bases and J by 5 bases, with 8 bases left in between. This sample is drawn from a study of T-cell reconstitution after alpha-beta-depleted transplantation in children. This specimen consisted of PBMCs from the stem cell graft donor, obtained from the stem cell graft. The rearrangement links TRBV5-1 to TRBJ2-5; D is perhaps TRBD1 (5 bases). This clonotype was obtained from a human donor who donated a stem cell graft to a child with acute lymphoblastic leukemia. The CDR3 sequence: CASSLGQGETQYF. In DNA, the CDR3 is TGCGCCAGCAGCTTGGGGCAGGGTGAGACCCAGTACTTC.